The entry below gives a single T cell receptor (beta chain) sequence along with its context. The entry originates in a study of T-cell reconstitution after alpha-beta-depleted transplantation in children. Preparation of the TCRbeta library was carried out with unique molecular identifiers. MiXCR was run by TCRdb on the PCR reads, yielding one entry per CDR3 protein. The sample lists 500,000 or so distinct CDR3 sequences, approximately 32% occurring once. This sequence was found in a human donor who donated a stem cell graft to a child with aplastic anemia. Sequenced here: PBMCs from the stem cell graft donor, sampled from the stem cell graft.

DNA of the CDR3: TGTGCCAGCAGCTTAGAAGGGACTAGCGGGAGGATGGGAACAGATACGCAGTATTTT. It is translated as CASSLEGTSGRMGTDTQYF. The chain carries TRBV11-2 and TRBJ2-3; 15 nucleotides agree with TRBD2. CDR3 length equals 19 residues. Germline assignment: CDR1 SGHAT and CDR2 FQNNGV. With V trimmed by 0 bases and J by 3 bases, 7 bases remained unmatched.